Each of the 23 T cell receptor beta chains below was sequenced from the same sample in a study of shared clonotypes between healthy human individuals. Sequenced by immunoSEQ multiplex PCR; TCRdb stores in-frame clones only, minus some. In the table there are over 95,000 clones, around 68% of which are singletons. The sequencing input was memory CD8+ T cells sorted from blood. Subset noted: CD45RO+ cells pooled with CCR7-negative TemRA cells. These receptors all come from a young woman in good health.

This clone was counted between two and nine times. V usage is TRBV2 and J usage is TRBJ2-7; TRBD1 is a possible D gene (5 bases). This CDR3 spans 14 amino acids. CDR1 and CDR2 from the germline V gene are SNHLY and FYNNEI. Trimming cost V 10 bases and J 1 base, with 17 bases left between them. Written as DNA, the CDR3 is TGTGCCAACCGGGCCTTGACAGCTTCCTACGAGCAGTACTTC. Protein product: CANRALTASYEQYF.

This clone was detected only once. The V gene is TRBV6-5, the J gene TRBJ1-1; D remains ambiguous. V was shortened by 4 bases and J by 6 bases, with 18 bases between the two germline ends. CDR3 length: 15 residues. The V gene's germline CDR1 is MNHEY and CDR2 SVGAGI. The CDR3 here is CASSSVKGGGAEAFF. CDR3 sequence (DNA): TGTGCCAGCAGTTCAGTAAAGGGCGGCGGCGCTGAAGCTTTCTTT.

The chain links TRBV29-1 to TRBJ2-5; D is unclear. The CDR3 runs 14 residues. V lost 2 bases and J 3 bases, leaving 13 bases between the germline ends. Germline V gene lookup returns CDR1 SQVTM and CDR2 ANQGSEA. The CDR3, as DNA: TGCAGCGTTGAATTCTTTGGACGGGAAGAGACCCAGTACTTC. It specifies CSVEFFGREETQYF. The whole variable domain, remainder taken from reference TRBV29-1 and TRBJ2-5, is SAVISQKPSRDICQRGTSLTIQCQVDSQVTMMFWYRQQPGQSLTLIATANQGSEATYESGFVIDKFPISRPNLTFSTLTVSNMSPEDSSIYLCSVEFFGREETQYFGPGTRLLVL.

This clone was seen only a few times. This rearrangement joins TRBV4-1 to TRBJ2-7; D possibly corresponds to TRBD1 (6 bases). Germline CDR1 and CDR2: MGHRA and YSYEKL. The CDR3 is 15 amino acids. The V gene lost 3 bases and the J gene lost 0 bases, with 12 bases spanning the gap. CDR3 sequence reads: CASSHPGQSSYEQYF. CDR3 bases: TGCGCCAGCAGCCATCCCGGACAGAGCTCCTACGAGCAGTACTTC.

The chain is built from TRBV27 and TRBJ2-3, with D unclear. Germline loops: CDR1 MNHEY, CDR2 SMNVEV (reference sequence). The CDR3 loop spans 14 amino acids. Trimming took 1 base from V and 2 from J, leaving 7 bases between them. CDR3 in amino acids: CASSLLEFTDTQYF. As DNA, the CDR3 is TGTGCCAGCAGTTTATTGGAATTCACAGATACGCAGTATTTT.

The chain combines TRBV4-1 with TRBJ2-1, with 10 bases that match TRBD2. CDR1 MGHRA and CDR2 YSYEKL come from the germline V gene. J was trimmed by 4 bases and V by 1 base; bases with no gene match: 7. CDR3 length equals 17 residues. The CDR3 DNA follows: TGCGCCAGCAGCCAAGTCCCTAGCGGGAGACAGTACAATGAGCAGTTCTTC. Its translation is CASSQVPSGRQYNEQFF.

The chain uses TRBV29-1 and TRBJ2-1; 7 bases align to TRBD1. There are 16 residues in the CDR3. Per the germline V gene, CDR1 is SQVTM and CDR2 is ANQGSEA. Trimming took 0 bases from V and 3 from J; bases not matched to a gene: 8. CDR3 DNA: TGCAGCGTTGAAGATAATTGGGCAGGGGGCTACAATGAGCAGTTCTTC. Protein sequence: CSVEDNWAGGYNEQFF.

CDR3 sequence: CASSLDAGGEAFF. In DNA form, the CDR3 reads TGCGCCAGCAGCTTGGATGCAGGGGGCGAAGCTTTCTTT. V and J are TRBV5-1 and TRBJ1-1; TRBD1 aligns across 8 bases. CDR3 length: 13 amino acids. Germline V gives CDR1 SGHRS, CDR2 YFSETQ. V lost 0 bases and J lost 8; bases outside the gene matches: 3.

There are a few counts of this clone. V gene TRBV11-2 combines with J gene TRBJ2-5; D call uncertain. The CDR3 loop spans 14 amino acids. Germline CDR1 is SGHAT and CDR2 is FQNNGV. The ends were cut back, 0 bases at V and 1 base at J, with 6 bases in the middle. The CDR3 is CASSLEHTQETQYF. The CDR3 region has the DNA TGTGCCAGCAGCTTAGAGCACACCCAAGAGACCCAGTACTTC. The full variable domain, rest sourced from reference TRBV11-2 and TRBJ2-5, is EAGVAQSPRYKIIEKRQSVAFWCNPISGHATLYWYQQILGQGPKLLIQFQNNGVVDDSQLPKDRFSAERLKGVDSTLKIQPAKLEDSAVYLCASSLEHTQETQYFGPGTRLLVL.

The V and J genes are TRBV9 and TRBJ2-2; 11 bases agree with TRBD1. CDR1 and CDR2 (germline): SGDLS, YYNGEE. V lost 2 bases, J lost 5 bases, and 5 bases stayed unmatched. This CDR3 has 16 amino acids. As DNA, the CDR3 is TGTGCCAGCAGCGTGAGAGGACAGGGGGCGACCGGGGAGCTGTTTTTT. Its protein product is CASSVRGQGATGELFF.

This chain connects TRBV4-2 to TRBJ1-2; D might be TRBD1 (5 bases). V was shortened by 2 bases and J by 10 bases, with 17 bases between the two germline ends. Germline CDR1 and CDR2: LGHNA and YNFKEQ. The CDR3 covers 14 residues. The CDR3 loop is CASSQRGRAKTYTF. DNA for the CDR3: TGTGCCAGCAGCCAAAGAGGCAGGGCCAAAACCTACACCTTC.

This chain links TRBV11-2 with TRBJ2-6; unclear D gene. Germline CDR1 and CDR2: SGHAT and FQNNGV. V dropped 1 base and J dropped 8 bases, with 12 bases sitting between them. The CDR3 sequence is 15 residues long. CDR3 residues: CASSLVKKTSNVLTF. CDR3 nucleotides: TGTGCCAGCAGCTTAGTAAAGAAAACCTCCAACGTCCTGACTTTC.

The chain links TRBV7-6 to TRBJ2-2; either TRBD1 or TRBD2 may supply D (5 bases each). The CDR3 is 15 residues long. V lost 8 bases and J 6 bases, leaving 19 bases between the germline ends. The germline V gene encodes CDR1 SGHVS and CDR2 FNYEAQ. CDR3 region: CASWDGVSGPGELFF. The CDR3 region has the DNA TGTGCCAGCTGGGACGGCGTTTCCGGACCCGGGGAGCTGTTTTTT.

V is TRBV21-1 and J is TRBJ2-1; the DNA was not used to check the table's D call, TRBD2. TRBV21-1 is a listed pseudogene. This CDR3 contains 13 residues. CDR3 DNA sequence: TGTGCCAGAGCTAGCGGGAGGACCGGAGAGCAGTTCTTC. Translation: CARASGRTGEQFF.

The table lists this clone with a count of one. The rearrangement joins TRBV5-1 to TRBJ2-4; D is undetermined. The CDR3 is 15 amino acids. Germline CDR1 and CDR2: SGHRS and YFSETQ. Trimming stripped 0 bases from V and 0 bases from J, with 7 bases between. CDR3 nucleotide sequence: TGCGCCAGCAGCTTGGTTTGGATAGCCAAAAACATTCAGTACTTC. This codes for CASSLVWIAKNIQYF. Based on the CDR3 plus reference TRBV5-1 and TRBJ2-4, the full variable domain is KAGVTQTPRYLIKTRGQQVTLSCSPISGHRSVSWYQQTPGQGLQFLFEYFSETQRNKGNFPGRFSGRQFSNSRSEMNVSTLELGDSALYLCASSLVWIAKNIQYFGAGTRLSVL.

V is TRBV4-2 and J is TRBJ1-2, with D unclear. CDR1 is LGHNA and CDR2 is YNFKEQ in the germline V gene. The length of the CDR3 is 14 residues. Deletions cut 0 bases from V and 5 bases from J, with 10 bases between. This chain's CDR3 is CASSQEGVGYGYTF. The CDR3 region has the DNA TGTGCCAGCAGCCAAGAAGGAGTCGGATATGGCTACACCTTC.

This chain connects TRBV4-2 to TRBJ2-1; 7 nucleotides align to TRBD2. CDR3 length: 17 amino acids. The V and J ends lost 3 bases and 6 bases, in that order; junction bases with no gene match: 14. The germline gives CDR1 LGHNA, CDR2 YNFKEQ. The CDR3 DNA sequence: TGTGCCAGCAGCCACTATACCCTAGGGCTAGCGGTCAATGAGCAGTTCTTC. Its protein is CASSHYTLGLAVNEQFF.

The chain carries TRBV6-6 and TRBJ2-3, with D possibly TRBD2 on 5 matching bases. The V end lost 1 base, the J end lost 4 bases, and 15 bases lay between the germline ends. CDR3 length: 16 amino acids. Looked up from germline, CDR1 is MNHNY and CDR2 is SVGAGI (reference sequence). For the CDR3, the DNA is TGTGCCAGCAGTTACTTCGGAGTTACTAGGTCAGATACGCAGTATTTT. Protein: CASSYFGVTRSDTQYF.

J is TRBJ2-1 and V is TRBV10-3; D not certain. Germline-derived CDR1 and CDR2 are ENHRY and SYGVKD. V gave up 2 bases and J gave up 3 bases, with 14 bases separating them. The CDR3 contains 16 residues. CDR3 DNA: TGTGCCATCAGTGAGCCCCGGACCAACCGCTACAATGAGCAGTTCTTC. It encodes CAISEPRTNRYNEQFF.

This clone was seen a few times. The chain has TRBV6-4 and TRBJ2-3, with TRBD2 matching 11 bases. The V gene end was trimmed by 5 bases and the J gene end by 5 bases; junction bases not matched to a gene: 9. This CDR3 region has 16 residues. The germline V gene has CDR1 MRHNA and CDR2 SNTAGT. CDR3 residues: CASSPGLAGGGDTQYF. The CDR3 DNA reads as TGTGCCAGCAGTCCCGGGCTAGCGGGAGGAGGAGATACGCAGTATTTT.

The chain employs TRBV4-1 and TRBJ1-1; no clear D. Trimming shortened V by 3 bases and J by 0 bases, and 11 bases separated the two germline ends. The CDR3 has 15 residues. Per germline, CDR1 MGHRA and CDR2 YSYEKL. CDR3 in amino acids: CASSQVEKMNTEAFF. The CDR3 nucleotides read TGCGCCAGCAGCCAGGTGGAGAAGATGAACACTGAAGCTTTCTTT.

This chain joins TRBV27 and TRBJ1-5; 8 bases match TRBD1. CDR1 is MNHEY, CDR2 SMNVEV, per germline (reference sequence). The length of the CDR3 is 13 residues. V shed 6 bases and J 7 bases; nucleotides not matched to a gene: 5. Here the CDR3 reads CASRQGGGQPQHF. The CDR3 DNA reads as TGTGCCAGCAGACAGGGGGGCGGGCAGCCCCAGCATTTT.

The chain recombines TRBV27 with TRBJ2-2; D is unclear. This CDR3 contains 14 residues. Germline lookup yields CDR1 MNHEY and CDR2 SMNVEV (reference sequence). V was cut by 5 bases and J by 6 bases, with 13 bases left in between. This chain's CDR3 is CASSLSLGPGELFF. The CDR3 DNA reads as TGTGCCAGCAGTCTCTCGTTGGGCCCCGGGGAGCTGTTTTTT.